A selection of T cell receptor beta chains follows, all from one sample in a study of T cell responses to AZD1222 COVID-19 vaccine. Method: immunoSEQ multiplex PCR; TCRdb's copy keeps in-frame clones and lacks some. The table shows about 130,000 clones, with approximately 88% occurring only once. Sequencing used peripheral blood, obtained on day 0 of AZD1222 vaccination. These receptors were taken from an adult in good health. Both conserved end residues are part of each CDR3. The D gene is left open where the match is weak. Size is omitted from some rows. Given values are once, few, many or a class for expanded clones.

V: TRBV3-1/TRBV3-2; J: TRBJ1-2; D: TRBD1; size: -; CDR3: CASSHGQGGGYGYTF
V: TRBV14; J: TRBJ2-3; D: TRBD2; size: few; CDR3: CASSPWTSGFVPDTQYF
V: TRBV15; J: TRBJ2-5; D: TRBD1; size: -; CDR3: CATSSRQGQETQYF
V: TRBV6-5; J: TRBJ1-1; D: -; size: few; CDR3: CASRKQGMNTEAFF
V: TRBV18; J: TRBJ1-5; D: -; size: -; CDR3: CASSPWGDNQPQHF
V: TRBV20-1; J: TRBJ2-7; D: -; size: -; CDR3: CSASGPGSTYEQYF
V: TRBV5-1; J: TRBJ2-1; D: -; size: -; CDR3: CASSLHGGFSYNEQFF
V: TRBV14; J: TRBJ2-7; D: -; size: -; CDR3: CASSHRGLSSYEQYF
V: TRBV6-5; J: TRBJ1-6; D: -; size: -; CDR3: CASSPTDSYNSPLHF
V: TRBV10-1; J: TRBJ2-3; D: TRBD2; size: -; CDR3: CASSESLAGGGPDTQYF
V: TRBV27; J: TRBJ1-5; D: -; size: -; CDR3: CASILTVGNQPQHF
V: TRBV3-1/TRBV3-2; J: TRBJ2-7; D: TRBD2; size: few; CDR3: CASSLYPSGTYEQYF
V: TRBV19; J: TRBJ1-2; D: TRBD1; size: -; CDR3: CASSIDRDYGYTF
V: TRBV19; J: TRBJ1-2; D: -; size: -; CDR3: CASTSSGVSGYGYTF
V: TRBV19; J: TRBJ2-3; D: -; size: -; CDR3: CASSMGPVGTDTQYF
V: TRBV10-3; J: TRBJ2-1; D: -; size: -; CDR3: CAISASTGVDNEQFF
V: TRBV7-3; J: TRBJ2-1; D: -; size: -; CDR3: CASRDSTHPYNEQFF
V: TRBV2; J: TRBJ2-5; D: -; size: once; CDR3: CASIRTTGKETQYF
V: TRBV19; J: TRBJ2-1; D: TRBD2; size: -; CDR3: CASSMGLAGYNEQFF
V: TRBV4-1; J: TRBJ1-3; D: -; size: -; CDR3: CASSQDPNSGNTIYF
V: TRBV3-1/TRBV3-2; J: TRBJ2-6; D: -; size: -; CDR3: CASSQDFSGANVLTF
V: TRBV19; J: TRBJ1-4; D: -; size: once; CDR3: CASSIAQNFNEKLFF
V: TRBV7-3; J: TRBJ1-1; D: -; size: -; CDR3: CASSLYSGFGTEAFF
V: TRBV28; J: TRBJ1-4; D: -; size: -; CDR3: CASSYLVGRTNEKLFF
V: TRBV6-2/TRBV6-3; J: TRBJ2-5; D: TRBD2; size: -; CDR3: CASSQPLGGGAQTQYF
V: TRBV7-2; J: TRBJ2-7; D: -; size: -; CDR3: CASNPGGTLRYEQYF
V: TRBV2; J: TRBJ1-2; D: -; size: once; CDR3: CASSGQFNYGYTF
V: TRBV12-3/TRBV12-4; J: TRBJ1-2; D: -; size: once; CDR3: CASSLVVDGYTF
V: TRBV19; J: TRBJ1-2; D: -; size: -; CDR3: CASSMHYGYTF
V: TRBV28; J: TRBJ1-4; D: -; size: -; CDR3: CASTDQGNEKLFF
V: TRBV11-1; J: TRBJ1-1; D: -; size: -; CDR3: CASSLAFQLNTEAFF
V: TRBV5-8; J: TRBJ2-7; D: -; size: few; CDR3: CASSPGTYYEQYF
V: TRBV27; J: TRBJ1-1; D: -; size: -; CDR3: CASSLLGHSMNTEAFF
V: TRBV12-5; J: TRBJ2-1; D: TRBD1; size: -; CDR3: CASGIGTDGEQFF
V: TRBV18; J: TRBJ2-7; D: TRBD1; size: once; CDR3: CASSPSTGASYEQYF
V: TRBV27; J: TRBJ1-2; D: -; size: -; CDR3: CASRPLGRSEYGYTF
V: TRBV4-3; J: TRBJ1-6; D: -; size: -; CDR3: CASSEGSGFDNSPLHF
V: TRBV5-1; J: TRBJ2-3; D: -; size: -; CDR3: CASSPGGTDTQYF
V: TRBV29-1; J: TRBJ1-2; D: TRBD1; size: -; CDR3: CSVDPGGGYTF
V: TRBV27; J: TRBJ1-1; D: -; size: -; CDR3: CASSFLGGGTEAFF
V: TRBV7-7; J: TRBJ1-1; D: -; size: few; CDR3: CASSPGPNTEAFF
V: TRBV29-1; J: TRBJ2-7; D: -; size: few; CDR3: CSVGWGDEQYF
V: TRBV2; J: TRBJ1-1; D: TRBD1; size: -; CDR3: CASNGQGNTEAFF
V: TRBV7-6; J: TRBJ2-2; D: -; size: -; CDR3: CASSSTGTPSGELFF
V: TRBV5-6; J: TRBJ1-6; D: -; size: -; CDR3: CASSFQVGGYNSPLHF
V: TRBV7-9; J: TRBJ1-1; D: -; size: -; CDR3: CASSSQENTEAFF
V: TRBV5-1; J: TRBJ2-1; D: -; size: -; CDR3: CASSLPSAFFSYNEQFF
V: TRBV5-5; J: TRBJ1-2; D: -; size: few; CDR3: CASSLVLTRQARYGYTF
V: TRBV5-4; J: TRBJ2-3; D: -; size: -; CDR3: CASSLAGADTQYF
V: TRBV7-9; J: TRBJ1-1; D: TRBD1; size: -; CDR3: CASSLGQMNTEAFF